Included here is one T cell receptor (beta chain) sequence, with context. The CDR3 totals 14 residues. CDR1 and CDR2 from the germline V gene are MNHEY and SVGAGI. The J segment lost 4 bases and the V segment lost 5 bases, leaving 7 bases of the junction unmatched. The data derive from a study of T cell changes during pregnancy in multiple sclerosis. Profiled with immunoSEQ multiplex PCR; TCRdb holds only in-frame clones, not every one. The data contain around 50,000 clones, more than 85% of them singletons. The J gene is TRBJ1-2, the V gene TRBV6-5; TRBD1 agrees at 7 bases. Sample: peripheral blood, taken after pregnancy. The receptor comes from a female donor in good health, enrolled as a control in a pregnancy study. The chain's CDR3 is CASSHRRDSYGYTF. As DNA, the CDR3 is TGTGCCAGCAGTCATCGCCGGGACAGCTATGGCTACACCTTC.